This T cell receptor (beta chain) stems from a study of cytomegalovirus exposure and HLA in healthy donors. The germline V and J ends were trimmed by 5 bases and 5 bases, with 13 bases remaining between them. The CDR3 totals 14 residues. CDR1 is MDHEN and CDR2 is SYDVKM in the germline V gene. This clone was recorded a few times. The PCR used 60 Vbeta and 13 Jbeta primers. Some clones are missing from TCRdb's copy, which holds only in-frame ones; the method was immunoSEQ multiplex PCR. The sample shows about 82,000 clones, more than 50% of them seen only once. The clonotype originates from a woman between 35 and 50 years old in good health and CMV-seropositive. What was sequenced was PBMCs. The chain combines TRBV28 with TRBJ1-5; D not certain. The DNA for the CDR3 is TGTGCCAGCAGTCCCACGGGGTTTGATCAGCCCCAGCATTTT. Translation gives CASSPTGFDQPQHF.